Listed below are T cell receptor beta chains from one sample, sequenced in a study of OX40 agonist ivuxolimab in advanced cancers. Here immunoSEQ multiplex PCR was the method, and the copy in TCRdb shows in-frame clones only, minus some. This sample has some 150,000 clones, with just over 90% found just once. This specimen was CD4+ or CD8+ T cells sorted from blood, taken in a trial of the OX40 agonist ivuxolimab. These receptors all come from an adult with an advanced solid tumor such as melanoma, head and neck, liver or kidney cancer. CDR3s include the opening cysteine and the closing phenylalanine or tryptophan. The order of the fields is J gene, D gene, clone size, V gene, CDR3 DNA, CDR3 protein. D genes are given only for firm matches. Clone size, where shown, is once, few, many, or a class for clones that have expanded.

J: TRBJ2-1; D: TRBD1; size: -; V: TRBV5-1; DNA: TGCGCCAGCAGCTTGCTGGGACAGGGTCGAAACAATGAGCAGTTCTTC; CDR3: CASSLLGQGRNNEQFF
J: TRBJ2-5; D: TRBD1; size: -; V: TRBV4-2; DNA: TGTGCCAGCAGCTTGGCTTCGACAGGGAAAGAGACCCAGTACTTC; CDR3: CASSLASTGKETQYF
J: TRBJ2-7; D: -; size: -; V: TRBV7-2; DNA: TGTGCCAGCAGCGCCGCCGGAAGCAGCTCCTACGAGCAGTACTTC; CDR3: CASSAAGSSSYEQYF
J: TRBJ2-1; D: TRBD2; size: -; V: TRBV18; DNA: TGTGCCAGCTCATCAGGACTAGCGGGGTACAATGAGCAGTTCTTC; CDR3: CASSSGLAGYNEQFF
J: TRBJ1-4; D: TRBD1; size: -; V: TRBV19; DNA: TGTGCCAGTAGTGGGCGGACAGGGAATGAAAAACTGTTTTTT; CDR3: CASSGRTGNEKLFF
J: TRBJ1-6; D: -; size: -; V: TRBV9; DNA: TGTGCCAGCAGCCGTAGGGGGGGCTCCTATAATTCACCCCTCCACTTT; CDR3: CASSRRGGSYNSPLHF
J: TRBJ1-2; D: -; size: few; V: TRBV5-4; DNA: TGTGCCAGCAGCTTTCCAGGGGCCAGCGGCTACACCTTC; CDR3: CASSFPGASGYTF
J: TRBJ2-1; D: TRBD2; size: -; V: TRBV5-1; DNA: TGCGCCAGCAGCTTGGGGACTAGCGGTTACAATGAGCAGTTCTTC; CDR3: CASSLGTSGYNEQFF
J: TRBJ1-1; D: -; size: -; V: TRBV7-2; DNA: TGTGCCAGCAGTGCGACCGGGACCGTGAACACTGAAGCTTTCTTT; CDR3: CASSATGTVNTEAFF
J: TRBJ2-1; D: -; size: once; V: TRBV7-2; DNA: TGTGCCAGCAGGCCCCCTCCGGGGACCTACAATGAGCAGTTCTTC; CDR3: CASRPPPGTYNEQFF
J: TRBJ1-2; D: -; size: once; V: TRBV2; DNA: TGTGCCAGCAGTGAATTTTTCGGGGATGGCTACACCTTC; CDR3: CASSEFFGDGYTF
J: TRBJ1-1; D: -; size: -; V: TRBV4-1; DNA: TGCGCCAGCAGCCAAAAAGGGGGTAACACTGAAGCTTTCTTT; CDR3: CASSQKGGNTEAFF
J: TRBJ2-1; D: TRBD2; size: -; V: TRBV5-4; DNA: TGTGCCAGCAGCTGGATAGCGGGAGGGATTGAGCAGTTCTTC; CDR3: CASSWIAGGIEQFF
J: TRBJ2-7; D: TRBD1; size: -; V: TRBV6-5; DNA: TGTGCCAGCAGACACGGGACAGGGGGCTACGAGCAGTACTTC; CDR3: CASRHGTGGYEQYF
J: TRBJ2-5; D: -; size: -; V: TRBV7-3; DNA: TGTGCCAGCAGCTTAATGGCCAGTCGGGAGACCCAGTACTTC; CDR3: CASSLMASRETQYF
J: TRBJ2-2; D: -; size: -; V: TRBV7-9; DNA: TGTGCCAGCAGCTCCTACACCGGGGAGCTGTTTTTT; CDR3: CASSSYTGELFF
J: TRBJ2-5; D: -; size: -; V: TRBV7-7; DNA: TGTGCTAGCAGCTTTGGTAGAGGGGAGACCCAGTACTTC; CDR3: CASSFGRGETQYF
J: TRBJ1-1; D: -; size: -; V: TRBV28; DNA: TGTGCCAGCAGTAAACAGGTACCAATAGAAGCTTTCTTT; CDR3: CASSKQVPIEAFF
J: TRBJ2-1; D: TRBD2; size: -; V: TRBV28; DNA: TGTGCCAGCAGTTTATTAAGGTTCTGGACGGCCCTAGCGGGAGGGCGGAATGAGCAGTTCTTC; CDR3: CASSLLRFWTALAGGRNEQFF
J: TRBJ2-2; D: -; size: -; V: TRBV7-9; DNA: TGTGCCAGCAGCCCTCGTAGCCGGCCAGAGAACACCGGGGAGCTGTTTTTT; CDR3: CASSPRSRPENTGELFF
J: TRBJ2-2; D: -; size: -; V: TRBV5-6; DNA: TGTGCCAGCAGCTTGGTCAGGGCCCCAACCGGGGAGCTGTTTTTT; CDR3: CASSLVRAPTGELFF
J: TRBJ2-1; D: TRBD1; size: -; V: TRBV7-9; DNA: TGTGCCAGCAGCTTAAGTCCTGGGACAGGCCGTTCCAATGAGCAGTTCTTC; CDR3: CASSLSPGTGRSNEQFF
J: TRBJ2-1; D: -; size: -; V: TRBV5-1; DNA: TGCGCCAGCAGCTACGACAGGGGTACTGGGCGGGAGATCTACAATGAGCAGTTCTTC; CDR3: CASSYDRGTGREIYNEQFF
J: TRBJ1-1; D: -; size: -; V: TRBV6-5; DNA: TGTGCCAGCAGTTACAACAGAGCGGGTGCTGAAGCTTTCTTT; CDR3: CASSYNRAGAEAFF
J: TRBJ2-7; D: -; size: -; V: TRBV5-6; DNA: TGTGCCAGCAGCTCAAGTCTCCTCTTAGGGGGGTCACTTTCCTACGAGCAGTACTTC; CDR3: CASSSSLLLGGSLSYEQYF
J: TRBJ1-5; D: -; size: -; V: TRBV5-4; DNA: TGTGCCAGCAGCTTGGTGGGGGGGAATCAGCCCCAGCATTTT; CDR3: CASSLVGGNQPQHF
J: TRBJ1-3; D: -; size: -; V: TRBV9; DNA: TGTGCCAGCAGCGTAGAGGGGAACTCTGGAAACACCATATATTTT; CDR3: CASSVEGNSGNTIYF
J: TRBJ2-3; D: TRBD2; size: -; V: TRBV6-6; DNA: TGTGCCAGCAGTTCGGAGGGAGGGAGGACCACAGATACGCAGTATTTT; CDR3: CASSSEGGRTTDTQYF
J: TRBJ2-7; D: -; size: -; V: TRBV19; DNA: TGTGCCAGTAGTATGTCGGGGCACGGGCAGTACTTC; CDR3: CASSMSGHGQYF
J: TRBJ2-7; D: TRBD2; size: -; V: TRBV18; DNA: TGTGCCAGCTCACCACTAGCGGCGGGGGACGAGCAGTACTTC; CDR3: CASSPLAAGDEQYF
J: TRBJ1-1; D: -; size: -; V: TRBV7-2; DNA: TGTGCCAGCAGCTTGGGGGGGCTGATGAACACTGAAGCTTTCTTT; CDR3: CASSLGGLMNTEAFF
J: TRBJ1-6; D: TRBD1; size: -; V: TRBV7-2; DNA: TGTGCCAGCAGCGTAACCGGGACAGGGGGTACCCTCCACTTT; CDR3: CASSVTGTGGTLHF
J: TRBJ2-7; D: -; size: -; V: TRBV9; DNA: TGTGCCAGCAGCGTAGGTGCCGATACGACCTCCTACGAGCAGTACTTC; CDR3: CASSVGADTTSYEQYF
J: TRBJ2-3; D: -; size: -; V: TRBV7-9; DNA: TGTGCCAGCAGCCCCCCCGGGACCCGCGGCACAGATACGCAGTATTTT; CDR3: CASSPPGTRGTDTQYF
J: TRBJ2-1; D: TRBD1; size: -; V: TRBV5-1; DNA: TGCGCCAGCAGCTTAAAGGGGGCCCTGAGCTCCTACAATGAGCAGTTCTTC; CDR3: CASSLKGALSSYNEQFF
J: TRBJ2-7; D: TRBD2; size: -; V: TRBV11-1; DNA: TGTGCCAGCAGCTTAGGACCTAGCGGGTGGGCCTACGAGCAGTACTTC; CDR3: CASSLGPSGWAYEQYF
J: TRBJ1-3; D: -; size: -; V: TRBV28; DNA: TGTGCCAGCAGGAGCAGGGGTATTCCAAACACCATATATTTT; CDR3: CASRSRGIPNTIYF
J: TRBJ2-7; D: TRBD2; size: -; V: TRBV5-1; DNA: TGCGCCAGCAGCTCTTTAGCGGGAGGGCACTACGAGCAGTACTTC; CDR3: CASSSLAGGHYEQYF
J: TRBJ1-1; D: -; size: -; V: TRBV7-2; DNA: TGTGCCAGCAGCACGAGACGGGAACCACGGGCTTTCTTT; CDR3: CASSTRREPRAFF
J: TRBJ2-1; D: -; size: -; V: TRBV7-7; DNA: TGTGCTAGCAGCTTACACTTTGGTGAGCAGTTCTTC; CDR3: CASSLHFGEQFF
J: TRBJ2-5; D: TRBD2; size: -; V: TRBV2; DNA: TGTGCCAGCAGTTTAGACGGGGGGGAGACCCAGTACTTC; CDR3: CASSLDGGETQYF
J: TRBJ2-7; D: -; size: -; V: TRBV29-1; DNA: TGCAGCGTCGGGACCGACGCCTCCTACGAGCAGTACTTC; CDR3: CSVGTDASYEQYF
J: TRBJ1-1; D: -; size: -; V: TRBV7-2; DNA: TGTGCCAGCAGTTTGGGCCGGAACACTGAAGCTTTCTTT; CDR3: CASSLGRNTEAFF
J: TRBJ2-7; D: -; size: -; V: TRBV7-2; DNA: TGCGCCAGCAGCCAAGTCCCCGGGGGCGACAGAGCCTACGAGCAGTACTTC; CDR3: CASSQVPGGDRAYEQYF
J: TRBJ1-6; D: -; size: -; V: TRBV18; DNA: TGTGCCAGCTCACCTCAGGGCGCGACGAGACCTTCACCCCTCCACTTT; CDR3: CASSPQGATRPSPLHF
J: TRBJ2-5; D: TRBD2; size: -; V: TRBV6-6; DNA: TGTGCCAGCAGCCGCCGACTAGCGGAGGGGACTTCCCGTCGGTACTTC; CDR3: CASSRRLAEGTSRRYF
J: TRBJ2-3; D: -; size: once; V: TRBV7-9; DNA: TGTGCCAGCAGCTTAGGTAGACTACTTTCTAGCACAGATACGCAGTATTTT; CDR3: CASSLGRLLSSTDTQYF
J: TRBJ2-7; D: TRBD2; size: -; V: TRBV6-5; DNA: TGTGCCAGCAGTTACTCCCAGCGGGGATTCGAGCAGTACTTC; CDR3: CASSYSQRGFEQYF